These T cell receptor beta chains were read from a single sample in a study of cytomegalovirus exposure and HLA in healthy donors. Method: immunoSEQ multiplex PCR; TCRdb's copy keeps in-frame clones and lacks some. The listing contains roughly 100,000 clones. Specimen: PBMCs. Source of these receptors: a man aged 50-60 years in good health and CMV-seropositive. The CDR3 runs from the conserved cysteine through the conserved F or W. A D gene is named only where the DNA matches it firmly.

TGTGCCAGCAGCTTGGATCTCGGCCAGGGCGACTCCTACGAGCAGTACTTC	CASSLDLGQGDSYEQYF	NA	TRBJ2-7	TRBV5-4
TGTGCCAGCAGCATGACTAGCGGGAGGGTCCACGAACAGTACTTC	CASSMTSGRVHEQYF	TRBD2	TRBJ2-7	TRBV9
TGTGCCAGCTCACCACCGGGACTGAGCTCCTACGAGCAGTACTTC	CASSPPGLSSYEQYF	NA	TRBJ2-7	TRBV18
TGTGCCAGCTCACCAAGAAATTCCGGGACAGCGAACACTGAAGCTTTCTTT	CASSPRNSGTANTEAFF	TRBD1	TRBJ1-1	TRBV18
TGTGCCAGTAGTCCCGGACAGGGGAGGGAGACCCAGTACTTC	CASSPGQGRETQYF	TRBD1	TRBJ2-5	TRBV19
TGTGCCAGCAGCCCAACAGACAGGGCGGACCAGCCCCAGCATTTT	CASSPTDRADQPQHF	TRBD1	TRBJ1-5	TRBV9
TGTGCCAGCTCACCGGCCCAGCGGAACACTGAAGCTTTCTTT	CASSPAQRNTEAFF	NA	TRBJ1-1	TRBV18
TGTGCCAGCGCTCAGGCTTCAAGCTCCTACGAGCAGTACTTC	CASAQASSSYEQYF	NA	TRBJ2-7	TRBV7-2
TGTGCCAGCAGGGGATCTGCGGGACTTTACAATGAGCAGTTCTTC	CASRGSAGLYNEQFF	NA	TRBJ2-1	TRBV11-2
TGTGCCAGCAGCGTGGGCCGGGGACAGTCTGAGCAGTTCTTC	CASSVGRGQSEQFF	TRBD1	TRBJ2-1	TRBV9
TGCGCCACCGTAAACCCGGGACAGGGGTATGGCTACACCTTC	CATVNPGQGYGYTF	TRBD1	TRBJ1-2	TRBV23-1
TGTGCCAGCAGCTCAGCGGGAGCCAACTACGAGCAGTACTTC	CASSSAGANYEQYF	TRBD2	TRBJ2-7	TRBV6-1
TGTGCCTGGAGTCTGCGGGAGGGCCTGATTAATGAGCAGTTCTTC	CAWSLREGLINEQFF	TRBD2	TRBJ2-1	TRBV30
TGTGCCAGCAGCGAACTAGCGGGAGGAAAGCAGTTCTTC	CASSELAGGKQFF	TRBD2	TRBJ2-1	TRBV7-9
TGTGCCAGCTCACTACTGACTAGCGACTATCAAGAGACCCAGTACTTC	CASSLLTSDYQETQYF	TRBD2	TRBJ2-5	TRBV18